The rows below give T cell receptor beta chains drawn from one sample of a study of blood T cell repertoires in COVID-19. Sequencing was performed with immunoSEQ multiplex PCR; in TCRdb, only in-frame clones are kept and a portion is missing. In the table there are roughly 250,000 clones, 70% to 85% of which are singletons. Sample: peripheral blood. These receptors were taken from a human donor with COVID-19, enrolled during active disease. The donor label of this sample is uncertain. Each CDR3 is given with its conserved first and last residue. The order of the fields is J gene, D gene, clone size, CDR3 length, V gene, CDR3 protein, CDR3 DNA. A D gene is named only where the DNA matches it firmly. Clone sizes are given selectively: once, few, many, or a class where the clone is expanded.

J: TRBJ1-5
D: TRBD1
size: -
length: 17
V: TRBV15
CDR3: CATSNKDRGLHNQPQHF
DNA: TGTGCCACCAGCAATAAGGACAGGGGGCTTCACAATCAGCCCCAGCATTTT

J: TRBJ1-5
D: TRBD1
size: -
length: 15
V: TRBV19
CDR3: CASSRGQGVNQPQHF
DNA: TGTGCCAGTAGTCGGGGACAGGGCGTGAATCAGCCCCAGCATTTT

J: TRBJ1-2
D: -
size: once
length: 14
V: TRBV28
CDR3: CASSPWGGVHGYTF
DNA: TGTGCCAGCAGCCCGTGGGGGGGGGTACATGGCTACACCTTC

J: TRBJ1-2
D: TRBD1
size: once
length: 17
V: TRBV5-3
CDR3: CARIGDREFGGNYGYTF
DNA: TGTGCCAGAATTGGGGACAGGGAATTTGGGGGTAACTATGGCTACACCTTC

J: TRBJ1-6
D: TRBD1
size: -
length: 15
V: TRBV7-2
CDR3: CASSSRGPVSSPLHF
DNA: TGTGCCAGCAGCTCCAGGGGGCCGGTGTCTTCACCCCTCCACTTT

J: TRBJ2-7
D: -
size: -
length: 13
V: TRBV11-2
CDR3: CASSSTGSYEQYF
DNA: TGTGCCAGCAGCTCCACAGGGTCCTACGAGCAGTACTTC

J: TRBJ2-7
D: -
size: -
length: 12
V: TRBV18
CDR3: CASSPLGDEQYF
DNA: TGTGCCAGCTCCCCCCTCGGTGACGAGCAGTACTTC

J: TRBJ2-2
D: TRBD2
size: -
length: 14
V: TRBV29-1
CDR3: CSVQREVDTGELFF
DNA: TGCAGCGTTCAGCGGGAGGTCGACACCGGGGAGCTGTTTTTT

J: TRBJ1-1
D: TRBD1
size: -
length: 13
V: TRBV5-1
CDR3: CASSWDRGQEAFF
DNA: TGCGCCAGCAGCTGGGACAGGGGGCAGGAAGCTTTCTTT

J: TRBJ1-2
D: TRBD1
size: -
length: 15
V: TRBV3-1/TRBV3-2
CDR3: CASSPRQGPFYGYTF
DNA: TGTGCCAGCAGCCCGCGACAGGGTCCGTTTTATGGCTACACCTTC

J: TRBJ2-7
D: -
size: -
length: 15
V: TRBV7-2
CDR3: CASSLMGTPTYEQYF
DNA: TGTGCCAGCAGCTTAATGGGGACACCTACCTACGAGCAGTACTTC

J: TRBJ1-2
D: TRBD1
size: -
length: 17
V: TRBV4-1
CDR3: CASSQVRDRDFNYGYTF
DNA: TGCGCCAGCAGCCAAGTCCGGGACAGGGATTTTAACTATGGCTACACCTTC